These 16 T cell receptor beta chains were sequenced from one sample in a study of breast tumors, draining lymph nodes, adjacent tissues. Axillary draining lymph nodes of breast cancer patients supplied the node samples. TCRdb reprocessed the multiplex PCR reads with MiXCR, giving one entry per CDR3 protein. The sample includes approximately 230,000 distinct CDR3 sequences, less than 40% of them seen just once. Material for sequencing was axillary lymph node tissue. Every receptor here comes from a female donor with breast cancer. Some clones in this sample may be carry-over from other donors' samples.

The rearrangement uses TRBV19 and TRBJ1-4; D remains ambiguous. Germline V gene data show CDR1 as LNHDA and CDR2 as SQIVND (reference sequence). The length of the CDR3 is 14 residues. V was trimmed by 8 bases and J by 8 bases, leaving 18 bases between them. The CDR3: CASGSTFTSEKLFF. The DNA for the CDR3 is TGTGCCAGTGGTTCGACCTTTACAAGCGAAAAACTGTTTTTT.

This clonotype occurred a few times. V usage is TRBV10-3 and J usage is TRBJ1-1; 9 bases line up with TRBD1. The germline gives CDR1 ENHRY, CDR2 SYGVKD. The CDR3 runs 15 residues. V lost 2 bases to trimming and J lost 1 base; unmatched junction nucleotides: 2. The CDR3 loop is CAISEGQGPNTEAFF. CDR3 bases: TGTGCCATCAGTGAGGGACAGGGGCCGAACACTGAAGCTTTCTTT.

Worth noting for this clonotype: One base away lies a much larger clone, so this may be a sequencing read error. J is TRBJ1-6 and V is TRBV6-2 or TRBV6-3; D gene uncertain. The CDR3 spans 13 residues. The germline V and J ends were trimmed by 10 bases and 8 bases, with 15 bases remaining between them. Germline V gives CDR1 MNHEY, CDR2 SVGEGT. The CDR3 region has the DNA TGTGCCACCCGGCCGGGGAGGCATTCACCCCTCCACTTT. As protein: CATRPGRHSPLHF.

As for this clonotype: It may be a read error: a sequence one base away is much more abundant. CDR3 protein: CASSQLRLAQETQYF. In DNA form, the CDR3 reads TGTGCCAGCAGTCAATTGAGACTAGCTCAAGAGACCCAGTACTTC. The chain recombines TRBV6-1 with TRBJ2-5; 7 bases are shared with TRBD2. The CDR3 runs to 15 residues. V was pared by 5 bases and J by 2 bases, with 8 bases of the junction left unmatched. CDR1 is MNHNS and CDR2 is SASEGT in the germline V gene.

A single count supports this clonotype. The rearrangement links TRBV18 to TRBJ2-4; 8 bases fit TRBD2. The junction had 7 bases not matched to a gene; V was cut back by 6 bases and J by 9 bases. The CDR3 runs to 13 residues. Germline V gene sequence: CDR1 KGHSH, CDR2 LQKENI. Here the CDR3 reads CASSRAAGGIQYF. Here the CDR3 DNA reads TGTGCCAGCTCCCGGGCCGCGGGAGGCATTCAGTACTTC.

The V and J genes are TRBV7-9 and TRBJ2-4, with TRBD2 matching over 8 bases. The CDR3 is 17 residues long. Looked up from germline, CDR1 is SEHNR and CDR2 is FQNEAQ (reference sequence). The V gene end was trimmed by 4 bases and the J gene end by 2 bases; junction bases not matched to a gene: 10. For the CDR3, the DNA is TGTGCCAGCAGCTATGAGGGCGGGGGGCTGACCAAAAACATTCAGTACTTC. This encodes CASSYEGGGLTKNIQYF.

The gene calls are TRBV5-4 and TRBJ2-7; unclear D gene. The CDR3 is made up of 13 amino acids. CDR1 is SGHNT and CDR2 is YYREEE in the germline V gene (reference sequence). V dropped 5 bases and J dropped 3 bases, with 12 bases sitting between them. The CDR3 reads CASRKMGNYEQYF. DNA for the CDR3: TGTGCCAGCAGAAAAATGGGAAACTACGAGCAGTACTTC.

Concerning this clonotype: Compared with germline, one end of the junction differs, possibly owing to a read error. CDR3 bases: TGTGCCTGCAGTGCCCCCGGACTAGCCTCCTACAATGAGCAGTTCTTC. The encoded protein is CACSAPGLASYNEQFF. The J gene is TRBJ2-1, the V gene TRBV25-1; 8 nucleotides agree with TRBD2. The CDR3 totals 16 residues. Germline loops: CDR1 MGHDK, CDR2 SYGVNS.

The rearrangement joins TRBV11-2 to TRBJ2-2; TRBD2 matches at 8 bases. The CDR3 loop spans 14 amino acids. J gave up 6 bases and V 4 bases, and 4 bases lay outside the gene matches. Germline V lookup: CDR1 SGHAT, CDR2 FQNNGV. Here the CDR3 DNA reads TGTGCCAGCAGCTCGGGGGGGTACTCCGGGGAGCTGTTTTTT. This translates into CASSSGGYSGELFF. The variable domain in full, completed from reference TRBV11-2 and TRBJ2-2, reads EAGVAQSPRYKIIEKRQSVAFWCNPISGHATLYWYQQILGQGPKLLIQFQNNGVVDDSQLPKDRFSAERLKGVDSTLKIQPAKLEDSAVYLCASSSGGYSGELFFGEGSRLTVL.

This rearrangement joins TRBV6-4 to TRBJ2-1; 7 bases map to TRBD2. CDR1 and CDR2 from the germline V gene are MRHNA and SNTAGT. The junction had 12 bases not matched to a gene; V was cut back by 4 bases and J by 3 bases. The CDR3 sequence is 17 residues long. The CDR3 sequence: CASSATTGLADYNEQFF. The CDR3, as DNA: TGTGCCAGCAGTGCCACGACCGGGCTAGCGGACTACAATGAGCAGTTCTTC.

This chain uses TRBV11-2 with TRBJ2-1; either TRBD1 or TRBD2 may supply D (5 bases each). Trimming removed 4 bases at V and 8 bases at J, with 21 bases between. Per germline, CDR1 SGHAT and CDR2 FQNNGV. The CDR3 totals 16 residues. The CDR3 DNA sequence: TGTGCCAGCAGCTCCGCCCCGGGACCAGCTAGGCATGAGCAGTTCTTC. It is translated as CASSSAPGPARHEQFF.

This clonotype was detected ten times or more. This chain joins TRBV24-1 and TRBJ2-3; 13 bases fit TRBD2. CDR3 length: 17 residues. V was clipped by 3 bases and J by 1 base; unmatched bases: 3. The V gene's germline CDR1 is KGHDR and CDR2 SFDVKD. CDR3 sequence (DNA): TGTGCCACCAGTGATCCCGGGACTAGCGGGGGCACAGATACGCAGTATTTT. Amino acids: CATSDPGTSGGTDTQYF.

Notes on this clonotype: No DNA is shown, since the ends of the CDR3 on it are uncertain; the CDR3 is the one TCRdb lists. CDR3 protein: CASSSRTGGTDTQYFGPGTRHF. The chain employs TRBV7-9 and TRBJ1-5; no check of the table's D call, TRBD1, against the DNA was made. Germline-derived CDR1 and CDR2 are SEHNR and FQNEAQ (reference sequence). The CDR3 region is 22 residues in length, termini included.

About this clonotype: This could be a read error, since a much larger clone is one nucleotide away. The chain employs TRBV9 and TRBJ2-3, with 8 bases that match TRBD2. Germline CDR1 SGDLS, CDR2 YYNGEE. The CDR3 consists of 16 residues. The ends lost 4 bases at V and 3 bases at J; junction bases unmatched: 10. CDR3 DNA sequence: TGTGCCAGCAGCTCTCCCGCAGGCGGGAGGACAGATACGCAGTATTTT. Translation gives CASSSPAGGRTDTQYF.

This clonotype was seen at least ten times. This rearrangement joins TRBV7-9 to TRBJ2-7; the D is unclear. In germline, CDR1 is SEHNR, CDR2 FQNEAQ (reference sequence). Trimming took 3 bases from V and 6 from J, leaving 9 bases between them. This CDR3 is built from 12 residues. CDR3 region: CASSFGQIEQYF. CDR3 sequence (DNA): TGTGCCAGCAGCTTTGGCCAGATCGAGCAGTACTTC.

This clonotype was seen only a few times. The V and J genes are TRBV20-1 and TRBJ2-7; 11 bases are a match to TRBD2. V was clipped by 6 bases and J by 3 bases; unmatched bases: 7. The CDR3 is made up of 14 amino acids. The V gene's germline CDR1 is DFQATT and CDR2 SNEGSKA (reference sequence). The CDR3: CSALTGTSGYEQYF. CDR3 in DNA: TGCAGTGCCTTAACCGGGACTAGCGGCTACGAGCAGTACTTC.